This T cell receptor beta chain was retrieved from a study of T cell responses to AZD1222 COVID-19 vaccine. Study-level points and caveats: Receipt of two AZD1222 doses was followed by a rise in Spike-specific TCR breadth and depth. Dominant CD4 TCR responses targeted spike regions 160-218 and 743-854. Only a handful of people who got AZD1222 tested seropositive at baseline. In a largely white British group with more females than males, clonal diversity was possibly underestimated.

This CDR3 comprises 15 residues. Between the trimmed V and J ends, which lost 4 bases and 2 bases, there was a span of 14 bases. From germline, CDR1 is SGHRS and CDR2 YFSETQ. Clones were sequenced by immunoSEQ multiplex PCR, and TCRdb holds only the in-frame ones, with some missing. The sample yields about 120,000 clones, around 91% seen once. On this clone: Its antigen is still unknown.

The TCR sequence derives from an adult who received the AZD1222 COVID-19 vaccine. The chain combines TRBV5-1 with TRBJ2-3; D uncertain. The sequenced sample was peripheral blood, obtained 28 days after the second AZD1222 dose. The CDR3 DNA reads TGCGCCAGCAGCAAGGACCTTCCCCCCACAGATACGCAGTATTTT. As protein: CASSKDLPPTDTQYF.